This T cell receptor beta chain was observed in a study of blood T cell repertoires in COVID-19. Whole-study context: T cells, B-cell-depleted T cells, or PBMCs provided the cDNA or gDNA that served as material.

In the original analysis: Amplification with reference gene primers provided the estimates of nucleated cell counts. Here immunoSEQ multiplex PCR was the method, and the copy in TCRdb shows in-frame clones only, minus some. The V and J calls and the clone size are those of that table, but D and trimming were determined from the DNA. The repertoire consists of 100,000 to 150,000 clones, with over 75% occurring once and the leading ten covering over 1%. Specimen: peripheral blood. The origin of this receptor is a woman over 75 with acute or convalescent COVID-19.

CDR3 nucleotide sequence: TGTGCCAGCAGCTTGGCCGGGAGCTCCTATAATTCACCCCTCCACTTT. This translates into CASSLAGSSYNSPLHF. The genes are TRBV5-5 and TRBJ1-6, with D hard to call. CDR1 is SGHKS, CDR2 YYEKEE, per germline (reference sequence). The CDR3 runs to 16 residues. Trimming left V 0 bases short and J 0 bases short, with 7 bases between.